The 18 T cell receptor beta chains reported below all come from one sample, sequenced in a study of blood T cell repertoires in COVID-19 (dated by TCRdb to about 2020). To prepare the library, the immunoSEQ multiplex PCR assay was applied. What TCRdb holds here is the immuneACCESS table cut down to in-frame rearrangements. Part of the clones is not present; checked against another copy, under half of the missing clones reflect an unresolved V gene, and the others are unexplained. This sample gives 300,000 to 350,000 clones in total; approximately 86% of them show up just once. Approximately 2.4% of the sample comes from the top ten. The sequenced sample was peripheral blood. These TCRs come from a man in his late teens or twenties with active or convalescent COVID-19.

The chain links TRBV5-5 to TRBJ2-7; a weak D match, TRBD2 (6 bases). V was cut by 4 bases and J by 6 bases, with 20 bases left in between. Germline lookup yields CDR1 SGHKS and CDR2 YYEKEE (reference sequence). CDR3 length: 15 amino acids. CDR3 loop: CASSAGGKIGGEQYF. The CDR3 DNA sequence: TGTGCCAGCAGCGCCGGGGGAAAAATAGGAGGCGAGCAGTACTTC.

The chain has TRBV7-9 and TRBJ2-7; 8 bases agree with TRBD1. Trimming took 4 bases from V and 2 from J; bases not matched to a gene: 4. The CDR3 extends over 14 amino acids. The germline V gene encodes CDR1 SEHNR and CDR2 FQNEAQ (reference sequence). The DNA of the CDR3 is TGTGCCAGCAGCTCCAGGGGGCCTACCTACGAGCAGTACTTC. Protein sequence: CASSSRGPTYEQYF.

V is TRBV27 and J is TRBJ2-3; D might be TRBD1 (8 bases). The germline V gene has CDR1 MNHEY and CDR2 SMNVEV (reference sequence). This CDR3 is 15 amino acids long. The V end was cut by 5 bases, the J end by 4 bases, with 16 bases between. DNA for the CDR3: TGTGCCAGCAGTCCCGTTACAGGGGGGGCAGATACGCAGTATTTT. Translation: CASSPVTGGADTQYF.

This sequence joins TRBV11-2 and TRBJ2-3; 13 nucleotides match TRBD2. V was clipped by 4 bases and J by 1 base; unmatched bases: 2. This CDR3 is 16 amino acids long. In germline, CDR1 is SGHAT, CDR2 FQNNGV. The DNA for the CDR3 is TGTGCCAGCAGCTGGACTAGCGGGAGCGGCACAGATACGCAGTATTTT. This sequence encodes CASSWTSGSGTDTQYF.

V and J are TRBV6-1 and TRBJ2-2; no clear D gene. V gave up 2 bases and J gave up 7 bases, with 11 bases separating them. The germline gives CDR1 MNHNS, CDR2 SASEGT. The CDR3 extends over 14 amino acids. CDR3 amino acids: CASSELLMSGELFF. DNA of the CDR3: TGTGCCAGCAGTGAACTTCTCATGAGCGGGGAGCTGTTTTTT.

The chain carries TRBV18 and TRBJ2-1; no definite D call. The germline V gene encodes CDR1 KGHSH and CDR2 LQKENI. Trimming left V 2 bases short and J 2 bases short, with 22 bases between. The CDR3 runs to 19 residues. The CDR3: CASSPGIGERKYPYNEQFF. The CDR3 DNA follows: TGTGCCAGCTCACCAGGAATCGGAGAGCGAAAATACCCCTACAATGAGCAGTTCTTC.

The chain has TRBV6-5 and TRBJ2-2, with 8 bases matching TRBD2. Losses at the gene ends were 2 bases for V and 5 bases for J; bases not matched to a gene: 7. The CDR3 totals 16 residues. The germline gives CDR1 MNHEY, CDR2 SVGAGI. CDR3 nucleotides: TGTGCCAGCAGTTACGCCGGGGGGGCGTGGACCGGGGAGCTGTTTTTT. Protein sequence: CASSYAGGAWTGELFF.

This chain links TRBV7-3 with TRBJ2-2; TRBD2 matches at 8 bases. J was trimmed by 5 bases and V by 4 bases; bases with no gene match: 9. The CDR3 covers 16 residues. The germline V gene encodes CDR1 SGHTA and CDR2 FQGTGA. The CDR3: CASSSPSGSTTGELFF. As DNA, the CDR3 is TGTGCCAGCAGCTCACCCAGCGGGAGTACGACCGGGGAGCTGTTTTTT.

This clone was seen a few times. V and J are TRBV2 and TRBJ1-3; D remains ambiguous. The CDR3 consists of 14 residues. The V gene's germline CDR1 is SNHLY and CDR2 FYNNEI. V lost 7 bases and J lost 2, with 12 bases in between. DNA of the CDR3: TGTGCCAGCACCCTGGCCCTCGCTGGAAACACCATATATTTT. Protein sequence: CASTLALAGNTIYF.

The DNA for the CDR3 is TGTGCCAGCACCCCCCGAGGGGGGGGCAGGGATACGCAGTATTTT. Protein product: CASTPRGGGRDTQYF. This chain links TRBV9 with TRBJ2-3, with D possibly TRBD2 on 7 matching bases. Germline values: CDR1 SGDLS, CDR2 YYNGEE. The CDR3 is made up of 15 amino acids. V lost 6 bases and J 6 bases, leaving 20 bases between the germline ends. Using reference TRBV9 and TRBJ2-3 for the parts outside the CDR3, the full variable domain is DSGVTQTPKHLITATGQRVTLRCSPRSGDLSVYWYQQSLDQGLQFLIQYYNGEERAKGNILERFSAQQFPDLHSELNLSSLELGDSALYFCASTPRGGGRDTQYFGPGTRLTVL.

The chain uses TRBV20-1 and TRBJ2-2, with TRBD1 matching 9 bases. The V segment lost 3 bases and the J segment 4 bases; nucleotides outside the gene matches: 6. CDR1 and CDR2 from the germline V gene are DFQATT and SNEGSKA (reference sequence). There are 15 residues in the CDR3. The DNA for the CDR3 is TGCAGTGCTAGTCAACAGGGGGCCATCACCGGGGAGCTGTTTTTT. It codes for CSASQQGAITGELFF.

This clone was picked up a small number of times. The J gene is TRBJ1-1, the V gene TRBV5-4; a weak D match, TRBD1 (6 bases). This CDR3 contains 15 residues. The V end was cut by 0 bases, the J end by 1 base, with 10 bases between. From germline, CDR1 is SGHNT and CDR2 YYREEE (reference sequence). The CDR3 is CASSLVGHQNTEAFF. CDR3 DNA: TGTGCCAGCAGCTTGGTGGGACACCAGAACACTGAAGCTTTCTTT.

This rearrangement joins TRBV5-1 to TRBJ2-7; D not resolved. V dropped 4 bases and J dropped 1 base, with 18 bases sitting between them. In germline, CDR1 is SGHRS, CDR2 YFSETQ. The CDR3 loop spans 16 amino acids. This chain's CDR3 is CASSESLGSLSYEQYF. The CDR3 bases are TGCGCCAGCAGCGAAAGTTTGGGCTCCCTATCCTACGAGCAGTACTTC.

The J gene is TRBJ1-4, the V gene TRBV7-8; TRBD1 matches at 9 bases. The V and J ends lost 5 bases and 10 bases, in that order; junction bases with no gene match: 14. The CDR3 totals 16 residues. Germline CDR1 reads SGHVS; CDR2 reads FQNEAQ. CDR3 sequence: CASSRPPGQGLRKLFF. CDR3 DNA sequence: TGTGCCAGCAGCCGTCCACCGGGACAGGGACTGCGAAAACTGTTTTTT.

This clone was detected once. This chain connects TRBV7-8 to TRBJ1-4; unclear D gene. The germline CDR1 and CDR2 sequences are SGHVS and FQNEAQ. V was pared by 4 bases and J by 7 bases, with 16 bases between. The CDR3 loop spans 15 amino acids. CDR3 coding DNA: TGTGCCAGCAGCTCTCCCCGAGGGAGGAGTGAAAAACTGTTTTTT. This sequence encodes CASSSPRGRSEKLFF.

The rearrangement links TRBV18 to TRBJ1-1; D not resolved. Per germline, CDR1 KGHSH and CDR2 LQKENI. CDR3 length: 15 amino acids. V lost 3 bases to trimming and J lost 0 bases, with 11 bases between them. The CDR3 sequence: CASSPRTGMNTEAFF. CDR3 in DNA: TGTGCCAGCTCACCGAGGACGGGAATGAACACTGAAGCTTTCTTT.

This clone came up a few times. The chain couples TRBV7-2 to TRBJ2-3; possibly TRBD2 for D (6 bases). Germline V gives CDR1 SGHTA, CDR2 FQGNSA. V lost 1 base, J lost 1 base, and 12 bases lay in between. The CDR3 totals 16 residues. Here the CDR3 reads CASSLGGGGGTDTQYF. CDR3 bases: TGTGCCAGCAGCTTAGGGGGCGGAGGGGGCACAGATACGCAGTATTTT.

The chain employs TRBV14 and TRBJ2-5, with 15 bases aligning to TRBD2. CDR3 length equals 17 residues. Trimming cost V 3 bases and J 4 bases; bases outside gene matches: 6. CDR1 and CDR2 from the germline V gene are SGHDN and FVKESK. CDR3 sequence: CASSHGSGLAGGETQYF. DNA of the CDR3: TGTGCCAGCAGCCACGGCTCGGGACTAGCGGGGGGAGAGACCCAGTACTTC.